The 6 T cell receptor beta chains below all came from one sample that was sequenced in a study of Graves' ophthalmopathy and Graves' hyperthyroidism. Amplification targeted the TCR beta CDR3 regions, with RNA transcripts as the source material. The workflow started with a first-round RT-PCR run with HTBI primers and then moved on to a second-round multiplex PCR. TCRdb itself ran the multiplex PCR reads through MiXCR, one entry per CDR3 protein. The table lists approximately 540,000 distinct CDR3 sequences, approximately 35% of them singletons. Sequenced: peripheral blood or thyroid tissue (not recorded which). The receptors shown here come from an adult man with Graves' hyperthyroidism.

This clonotype was seen ten or more times. The CDR3, as DNA: TGTGCCAGCAGCCTGGTCCTAGGGACAGTTTGGCCAGCTGAAGCTTTCTTT. Protein: CASSLVLGTVWPAEAFF. J is TRBJ1-1 and V is TRBV7-9; 7 bases map to TRBD1. The CDR3 is 17 residues long. J gave up 6 bases and V 5 bases, and 18 bases lay outside the gene matches. Germline CDR1 and CDR2: SEHNR and FQNEAQ (reference sequence).

In this sample, this clonotype turned up a few times. The chain combines TRBV28 with TRBJ2-7, with D unresolved. The germline V gene encodes CDR1 MDHEN and CDR2 SYDVKM. This CDR3 has 13 residues. Trimming cost V 3 bases and J 4 bases, with 10 bases left between them. This CDR3 reads CASSFSSEYEQYF. CDR3 coding DNA: TGTGCCAGCAGTTTTTCATCCGAGTACGAGCAGTACTTC.

This clonotype was seen repeatedly, ten times or more. V usage is TRBV20-1 and J usage is TRBJ2-7, with 9 bases fitting TRBD1. V lost 6 bases, J lost 6 bases, and 9 bases stayed unmatched. CDR3 length equals 13 residues. The germline V gene encodes CDR1 DFQATT and CDR2 SNEGSKA (reference sequence). CDR3: CSATDRGLGEQYF. The CDR3 DNA reads as TGCAGTGCCACGGACAGGGGTCTCGGCGAGCAGTACTTC.

This clonotype was seen more than once but under ten times. The chain links TRBV7-3 to TRBJ2-7; TRBD2 matches 13 bases. From germline, CDR1 is SGHTA and CDR2 FQGTGA. This CDR3 has 14 amino acids. V trimming: 5 bases; J trimming: 6 bases; junction bases outside the gene matches: 4. CDR3 amino acids: CASSPGLAGSEQYF. The CDR3 DNA follows: TGTGCCAGCAGCCCGGGACTAGCGGGATCCGAGCAGTACTTC.

There are many counts of this clonotype. The genes are TRBV7-3 and TRBJ2-3; 11 positions match TRBD2. V lost 5 bases, J lost 0 bases, and 4 bases stayed unmatched. The CDR3 has 16 residues. Germline V gives CDR1 SGHTA, CDR2 FQGTGA. The CDR3 protein is CASSHIAGGSTDTQYF. The CDR3 DNA reads as TGTGCCAGCAGCCACATAGCGGGGGGGAGCACAGATACGCAGTATTTT.

This clonotype was counted a few times. It may be a read error: a sequence one base away is much more abundant. The chain couples TRBV5-1 to TRBJ1-2, with 8 bases that match TRBD1. This CDR3 region has 15 residues. Germline lookup yields CDR1 SGHRS and CDR2 YFSETQ. The CDR3, as DNA: TGCGCCAGCAGCTTGGGACAGGGGATAGACTATGGCTACGCCTTC. It specifies CASSLGQGIDYGYAF.